The clone carrying this T cell receptor beta chain was observed once. Antigen unknown. The table came from immunoSEQ multiplex PCR; TCRdb's copy has only in-frame clones and leaves some out. The data hold about 470,000 clones, with 90% observed a single time. This record comes from a study of Ad26.COV2.S vaccination and SARS-CoV-2 variants. Overall study context: Into the muscle, Ad26.COV2.S was dosed once or twice, 56 days apart.

The study's findings and limits: In TCR breadth and depth analyses, total T cell responses may have been underestimated. Researchers reported similar non-spike TCR breadth in vaccine and placebo recipients. Vaccine recipients showed a spike-specific TCR breadth that was higher than in placebo recipients.

Described treatment: 15 to 20 received Ad26.COV2.S at low or high dose, single or two shots; roughly five received placebo; per-sample allocation not given. Sampling was performed 63 days after the first vaccine or placebo injection. Germline V gives CDR1 SGDLS, CDR2 YYNGEE. The J segment lost 3 bases and the V segment lost 0 bases, leaving 4 bases of the junction unmatched. The CDR3 has 17 residues. The rearrangement uses TRBV9 and TRBJ2-2; 11 nucleotides agree with TRBD1. This sequence was found in a person aged 18-60 years who received the Ad26.COV2.S COVID-19 vaccine or a placebo. The material sequenced was peripheral blood, taken in a trial of Ad26.COV2.S vaccine versus placebo. As DNA, the CDR3 is TGTGCCAGCAGCGTAGGGACAGGGGGCAGCGACACCGGGGAGCTGTTTTTT. It specifies CASSVGTGGSDTGELFF.